A single sample gave rise to the 26 T cell receptor beta chains below, sequenced in a study of tumor-infiltrating lymphocytes in primary liver carcinoma. A constant-region primer served to make TCR beta cDNA from roughly 480 ng total RNA. For TCR beta, libraries were produced by three nested multiplex PCR rounds using slightly modified ARM-PCR. The opening two PCR rounds, around 11 cycles each, paired TRBV1-TRBV30 forward primers with a C-beta reverse primer. Each CDR3 protein is one row after TCRdb ran MiXCR on the multiplex PCR reads. Among about 78,000 distinct CDR3 sequences listed, 65% to 75% were seen once. Total RNA and DNA came together from approximately 20-30 mg of bulk tissue without cell sorting. Sequencing input: liver tumor tissue from sampling region 4. The subset denotes: tumor region T4, right-lateral pole. These receptors all come from a woman in her sixties or seventies with primary liver carcinoma and hepatitis B virus infection.

Comments on this clonotype: Being one base from a much bigger clone, this may be a read error. This chain connects TRBV4-1 to TRBJ2-1; 14 bases map to TRBD2. Germline CDR1 and CDR2: MGHRA and YSYEKL. This CDR3 comprises 18 residues. V shed 1 base, J shed 10 bases, and the junction held 12 bases outside the gene matches. CDR3: CASSQAGLAGALDGEQFF. CDR3 DNA: TGCGCCAGCAGCCAAGCGGGACTAGCGGGGGCGTTAGACGGAGAGCAGTTCTTC.

This clonotype was picked up many times. This chain links TRBV4-1 with TRBJ1-2; D remains unclear. The CDR3 loop spans 18 amino acids. V was trimmed by 3 bases and J by 4 bases, leaving 24 bases between them. Germline loops: CDR1 MGHRA, CDR2 YSYEKL. Written as DNA, the CDR3 is TGCGCCAGCAGCCACTCCCTAGAGGATCCTAGGGCGACCTATGGCTACACCTTC. This sequence encodes CASSHSLEDPRATYGYTF.

Concerning this clonotype itself: Possible read error: a much larger clone is one base away. This chain uses TRBV28 with TRBJ1-5; D uncertain. The length of the CDR3 is 13 residues. V was clipped by 8 bases and J by 4 bases, with 12 bases between them. CDR1 and CDR2 from the germline V gene are MDHEN and SYDVKM. The CDR3 sequence is CASLQSVNQPQHF. Written as DNA, the CDR3 is TGTGCCAGCCTCCAGTCGGTTAATCAGCCCCAGCATTTT.

This clonotype appeared many times. This chain links TRBV6-1 with TRBJ2-1; 11 bases are a match to TRBD2. The CDR3 totals 15 residues. V gave up 2 bases and J gave up 5 bases; unmatched junction bases: 2. Germline lookup yields CDR1 MNHNS and CDR2 SASEGT. The CDR3 spells CASSETSGSHNEQFF. CDR3 DNA: TGTGCCAGCAGTGAAACTAGCGGGAGCCACAATGAGCAGTTCTTC.

With regard to this clonotype: It is unclear where the CDR3 begins or ends on the DNA, so no DNA is shown, and the CDR3 is as TCRdb lists it. The chain links TRBV29-1 to TRBJ2-1; the table's TRBD2 call for D was not verified on the DNA. The CDR3 spans 13 amino acids, including both terminal residues. Germline V gives CDR1 SQVTM, CDR2 ANQGSEA. CDR3 sequence reads: CSVASGATNEEFF.

This clonotype was recorded only once. A read error may produce the germline difference seen at one junction end. This chain's CDR3 is CVSSYRGSGANVMTF. CDR3 sequence (DNA): TGTGTCAGCAGTTACAGGGGCTCTGGGGCCAACGTCATGACTTTC. This chain joins TRBV6-5 and TRBJ2-6; 7 bases line up with TRBD1. The CDR3 covers 15 residues. In germline, CDR1 is MNHEY, CDR2 SVGAGI.

This clonotype was detected only a few times. The chain is built from TRBV23-1 and TRBJ2-2; possible D gene TRBD1, 6 bases. TRBV23-1 is annotated as an ORF whose role is uncertain. The CDR3 loop spans 16 amino acids. V dropped 3 bases and J dropped 1 base, with 12 bases sitting between them. The chain's CDR3 is CASSHSSGQNTGELFF. The DNA of the CDR3 is TGCGCCAGCAGTCACTCGTCGGGACAGAACACCGGGGAGCTGTTTTTT.

This clonotype was seen only once. Since the CDR3 does not end with the conserved phenylalanine or tryptophan, this likely comes from a read error. It is unclear where the CDR3 begins or ends on the DNA, so no DNA is shown, and the CDR3 is as TCRdb lists it. The CDR3 sequence is CACSLDPSSFTPFS. The gene calls are TRBV11-3 and TRBJ2-3; the D call in the table, TRBD1, was not verified against the DNA. Germline CDR1 and CDR2: SGHNT and YENEEA. The CDR3 numbers 14 amino acids, ends counted.

This clonotype was recorded at least ten times. V and J are TRBV5-1 and TRBJ2-3, with unresolved D. The CDR3 extends over 11 amino acids. Germline CDR1 is SGHRS and CDR2 is YFSETQ. Trimming stripped 3 bases from V and 2 bases from J, with 1 base between. This CDR3 reads CASSYTDTQYF. CDR3 DNA: TGCGCCAGCAGCTACACAGATACGCAGTATTTT.

The chain joins TRBV28 to TRBJ2-2, with a weak D call TRBD2 (5 bases). CDR1 and CDR2 (germline): MDHEN, SYDVKM. This CDR3 spans 18 amino acids. Trimming pared 4 bases from V and 4 bases from J, leaving 22 bases between. For the CDR3, the DNA is TGTGCCAGCAGTTCCCGGATTAGCGAAACTGAGACCACCGGGGAGCTGTTTTTT. Protein sequence: CASSSRISETETTGELFF.

A remark on this clonotype: A much larger clone is a single base away; this may be a read error. J is TRBJ2-7 and V is TRBV5-1; unclear D gene. The CDR3 runs 12 residues. Germline V gene sequence: CDR1 SGHRS, CDR2 YFSETQ. The CDR3 is CASGLTTYEQYF. The CDR3 nucleotides read TGCGCCAGCGGCTTGACCACCTACGAGCAGTACTTC.

This clonotype has a count of ten or more. The conserved closing phenylalanine or tryptophan is absent in this CDR3, likely reflecting a read error. V usage is TRBV12-3 or TRBV12-4 and J usage is TRBJ1-1; D is possibly TRBD1 (5 bases). Trimming pared 0 bases from V and 4 bases from J, leaving 12 bases between. There are 15 residues in the CDR3. CDR3 coding DNA: TGTGCCAGCAGTTTAGCGCGCAGGGCGACCACTGAAGCTTTCTCT. Translation gives CASSLARRATTEAFS.

To note about this clonotype: This may be a read error, as it is one base from a much larger clone. The conserved phenylalanine or tryptophan normally closing the CDR3 is absent here, so this likely arose from a read error. The V and J genes are TRBV5-1 and TRBJ2-3; D unclear. This CDR3 region has 11 residues. Per the germline V gene, CDR1 is SGHRS and CDR2 is YFSETQ. Trimming left V 0 bases short and J 5 bases short, with 1 base between. In DNA form, the CDR3 reads TGCGCCAGCAGCTTGGAAGATACGCAGTATTAT. Translated, it gives CASSLEDTQYY.

The CDR3 nucleotides read TGTGCCTGGAGTATGGTTGAGGGGGACAAGCGGGCACAGAGCTCCTACAATGAGCAGTTCTTC. Translating gives CAWSMVEGDKRAQSSYNEQFF. The chain uses TRBV30 and TRBJ2-1, with D perhaps being TRBD1 or TRBD2 (6 bases each). Germline CDR1 is GTSNPN and CDR2 is SVGIG (reference sequence). V was trimmed by 2 bases and J by 0 bases, leaving 29 bases between them. The CDR3 is made up of 21 amino acids.

As to this clonotype: Just one base apart from a much larger clone, this may be a read error. The chain links TRBV5-6 to TRBJ2-2; TRBD2 aligns across 9 bases. The CDR3 has 15 amino acids. Losses at the gene ends were 7 bases for V and 5 bases for J; bases not matched to a gene: 9. Per the germline V gene, CDR1 is SGHDT and CDR2 is YYEEEE. Here the CDR3 reads CASGLSGSRTGELFF. DNA of the CDR3: TGTGCCAGCGGCCTTAGCGGGAGTAGGACCGGGGAGCTGTTTTTT.

The count of this clonotype is one. The chain combines TRBV14 with TRBJ2-5; weak D call: TRBD2 (5 bases). This CDR3 region has 15 residues. Germline V gives CDR1 SGHDN, CDR2 FVKESK. Trimming shortened V by 1 base and J by 5 bases, and 14 bases separated the two germline ends. CDR3 in DNA: TGTGCCAGCAGCCAAGGTCTAGCCATTCAGGAGACCCAGTACTTC. Translated: CASSQGLAIQETQYF. The full variable domain, its missing parts supplied by reference TRBV14 and TRBJ2-5, is EAGVTQFPSHSVIEKGQTVTLRCDPISGHDNLYWYRRVMGKEIKFLLHFVKESKQDESGMPNNRFLAERTGGTYSTLKVQPAELEDSGVYFCASSQGLAIQETQYFGPGTRLLVL.

Points on this clonotype: As the CDR3 is not closed by the conserved phenylalanine or tryptophan, this likely results from a read error. V and J are TRBV6-5 and TRBJ2-1; D is perhaps TRBD1 or TRBD2 (6 bases each). The V and J ends lost 8 bases and 6 bases respectively, with 20 bases between them. The germline V gene encodes CDR1 MNHEY and CDR2 SVGAGI. This CDR3 contains 15 residues. CDR3 DNA: TGTGCCAGCGGTTGGGGGCGGGATCAGGTCAATGAGCAGTTCTTA. Amino acids: CASGWGRDQVNEQFL.

The rearrangement uses TRBV29-1 and TRBJ1-1; maybe TRBD1 (5 bases). Germline V CDR1 and CDR2: SQVTM, ANQGSEA. The CDR3 totals 14 residues. V lost 5 bases and J lost 4, with 17 bases in between. In nucleotides, the CDR3 is TGCAGCGTTACCCGCAGGACCACAGGCACTGAAGCTTTCTTT. Amino acids: CSVTRRTTGTEAFF.

The rearrangement links TRBV11-2 to TRBJ2-7; D remains ambiguous. Germline V lookup: CDR1 SGHAT, CDR2 FQNNGV. The CDR3 covers 15 residues. V was cut by 0 bases and J by 7 bases, with 16 bases left in between. The CDR3: CASSLDAGHTSEQYF. CDR3 sequence (DNA): TGTGCCAGCAGCTTAGACGCAGGCCATACGTCAGAGCAGTACTTC.

The chain combines TRBV12-5 with TRBJ2-7, with 8 nucleotides matching TRBD1. V was pared by 3 bases and J by 12 bases, with 10 bases of the junction left unmatched. The germline V gene encodes CDR1 LGHNT and CDR2 FRNRAP. There are 13 residues in the CDR3. CDR3 protein: CASGFDRGYERYF. CDR3 DNA sequence: TGTGCTAGTGGTTTTGACAGGGGTTACGAACGGTACTTC.

Ten or more counts support this clonotype. The rearrangement links TRBV6-2 or TRBV6-3 to TRBJ1-2; D unclear. Germline assignment: CDR1 MNHEY and CDR2 SVGEGT. The V and J ends lost 2 bases and 0 bases respectively, with 28 bases between them. The length of the CDR3 is 21 residues. The CDR3 coding sequence is TGTGCCAGCAGTTACGCGTCCCTTTTTCGGATGGGCGGTGATTCTAACTATGGCTACACCTTC. Its translation: CASSYASLFRMGGDSNYGYTF.

This clonotype was counted at least ten times. CDR3 residues: CASTPTGTGEEKLFF. The CDR3 nucleotides are TGTGCCAGCACCCCGACCGGGACAGGGGAGGAAAAACTGTTTTTT. The chain joins TRBV28 to TRBJ1-4; 10 bases line up with TRBD1. Germline V gene sequence: CDR1 MDHEN, CDR2 SYDVKM. V lost 7 bases and J lost 8; bases outside the gene matches: 10. This CDR3 comprises 15 residues.

A note on this clonotype: No conserved phenylalanine or tryptophan ends this CDR3, so it is likely a read error. The genes are TRBV20-1 and TRBJ2-2, with 11 bases matching TRBD2. The V segment lost 5 bases and the J segment 3 bases; nucleotides outside the gene matches: 2. Germline V gene lookup returns CDR1 DFQATT and CDR2 SNEGSKA (reference sequence). The CDR3 covers 14 residues. This CDR3 reads CSAGSGRDTGELFL. In DNA, the CDR3 is TGCAGTGCTGGTAGCGGGAGGGACACCGGGGAGCTGTTTCTT.

With regard to this clonotype: A much larger clonotype is one base distant, so this may be a read error. The J gene is TRBJ2-7, the V gene TRBV28, with 9 bases identical to TRBD1. The CDR3 contains 14 residues. The J segment lost 2 bases and the V segment lost 9 bases, leaving 8 bases of the junction unmatched. CDR1 is MDHEN, CDR2 SYDVKM, per germline. The CDR3, as DNA: TGTGCCAGGGTCATGGACAGGGGCACCTACGAGCAGTACTTC. The encoded protein is CARVMDRGTYEQYF.

A word on this clonotype: A read error may explain this, as a much larger clone is one base away. The chain carries TRBV30 and TRBJ1-1, with D uncertain. This CDR3 has 13 residues. Per the germline V gene, CDR1 is GTSNPN and CDR2 is SVGIG (reference sequence). This CDR3 reads CAWGVYSGTEAFF. The CDR3 region has the DNA TGTGCCTGGGGTGTATACAGCGGGACTGAAGCTTTCTTT.

Of note for this clonotype: The junction does not match germline at one end; this may be a read error. V and J are TRBV11-2 and TRBJ1-1; the match to TRBD1 covers 7 bases. Germline assignment: CDR1 SGHAT and CDR2 FQNNGV. CDR3 length: 17 residues. Here the CDR3 reads CASNPQVTGSELAEVFF. The CDR3, as DNA: TGTGCAAGCAACCCCCAAGTGACAGGGTCGGAACTTGCTGAAGTTTTCTTT.